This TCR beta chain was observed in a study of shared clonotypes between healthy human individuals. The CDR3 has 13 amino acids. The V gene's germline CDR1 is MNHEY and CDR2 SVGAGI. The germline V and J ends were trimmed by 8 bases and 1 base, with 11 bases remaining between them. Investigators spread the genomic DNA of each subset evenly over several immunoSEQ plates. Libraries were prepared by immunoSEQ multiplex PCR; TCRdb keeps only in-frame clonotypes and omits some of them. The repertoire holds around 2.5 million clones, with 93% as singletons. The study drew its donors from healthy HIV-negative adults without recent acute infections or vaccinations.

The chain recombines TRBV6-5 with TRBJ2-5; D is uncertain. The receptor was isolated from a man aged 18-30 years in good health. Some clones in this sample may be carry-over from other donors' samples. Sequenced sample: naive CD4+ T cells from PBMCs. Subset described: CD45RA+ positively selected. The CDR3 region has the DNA TGTGCCAGCTCTCGGCAGGCCCAAGAGACCCAGTACTTC. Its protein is CASSRQAQETQYF.